Described below is a single T cell receptor (beta chain) sequence and its context. Data came from immunoSEQ multiplex PCR; TCRdb stores just in-frame clones and leaves some out. The sample has more than 550,000 clones; about 87% are singletons. This sample was taken from a study of shared T cell receptors in the human thymus. Germline V gives CDR1 SGDLS, CDR2 YYNGEE. The CDR3 has 16 amino acids. Losses at the gene ends were 4 bases for V and 1 base for J; bases not matched to a gene: 11. The data also belong to a second study, concerning human thymus T cells.

This chain links TRBV9 with TRBJ2-7, with TRBD2 matching over 7 bases. This receptor was obtained from a boy under two years old with a congenital heart defect. Sequenced: thymocytes. The CDR3 region is CASSHPTSAPSYEQYF. CDR3 nucleotides: TGTGCCAGCAGCCACCCAACTAGCGCCCCATCCTACGAGCAGTACTTC.